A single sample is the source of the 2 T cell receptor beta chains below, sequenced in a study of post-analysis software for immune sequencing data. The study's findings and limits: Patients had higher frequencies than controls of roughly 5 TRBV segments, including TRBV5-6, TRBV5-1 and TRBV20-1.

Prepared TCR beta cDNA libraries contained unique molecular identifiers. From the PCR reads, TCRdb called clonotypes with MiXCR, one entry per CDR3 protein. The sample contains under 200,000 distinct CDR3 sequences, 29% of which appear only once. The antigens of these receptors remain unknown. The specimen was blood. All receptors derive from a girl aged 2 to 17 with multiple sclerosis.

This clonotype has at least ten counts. The CDR3 protein is CSAIQERGEAFF. Written as DNA, the CDR3 is TGCAGTGCCATCCAAGAGCGAGGTGAAGCTTTCTTT. The chain uses TRBV20-1 and TRBJ1-1; D is undetermined. Germline lookup yields CDR1 DFQATT and CDR2 SNEGSKA (reference sequence). V lost 6 bases and J 7 bases, leaving 15 bases between the germline ends. The CDR3 sequence is 12 residues long.

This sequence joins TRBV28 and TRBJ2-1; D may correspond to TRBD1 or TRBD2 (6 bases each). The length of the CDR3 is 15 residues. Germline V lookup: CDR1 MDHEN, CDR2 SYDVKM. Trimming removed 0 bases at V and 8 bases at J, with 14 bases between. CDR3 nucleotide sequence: TGTGCCAGCAGTTTATGGGGACGGGGGCTGGATGAGCAGTTCTTC. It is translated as CASSLWGRGLDEQFF.